Listed below are T cell receptor beta chains from one sample, sequenced in a study of T cells after yellow fever vaccination. TCRdb itself ran the 5' RACE reads through MiXCR, one entry per CDR3 protein. The top ten hold 2.5% to 4% of the sample, which has about 340,000 distinct CDR3 sequences, under 15% seen once. The source material was CD4+ T cells sorted from PBMCs, sampled 15 days after the yellow fever booster vaccination. Source of these receptors: a man in his late teens or twenties who received the YFV17D yellow fever vaccine. Both conserved end residues are part of each CDR3. The D gene is left open where the match is weak. Clone size is shown for a subset of rows, as once, few, many or a class of expanded clone.

J,D,size,V,CDR3,DNA
TRBJ2-5,-,few,TRBV7-2,CASSLAAAKETQYF,TGTGCCAGCAGCTTAGCGGCAGCCAAAGAGACCCAGTACTTC
TRBJ2-7,-,many,TRBV12-3/TRBV12-4,CASSRDRSYEQYF,TGTGCCAGCAGTCGGGACCGCTCCTACGAGCAGTACTTC
TRBJ1-1,-,-,TRBV5-6,CASSSAQGRGAFF,TGTGCCAGCAGCTCGGCACAGGGACGAGGGGCTTTCTTT
TRBJ1-1,-,-,TRBV12-3/TRBV12-4,CASWDAGVTEAFF,TGTGCCAGTTGGGACGCCGGGGTCACTGAAGCTTTCTTT
TRBJ1-6,-,-,TRBV6-5,CASRGRDRSPLHF,TGTGCCAGCAGGGGTCGGGATCGATCACCCCTCCACTTT
TRBJ1-1,TRBD1,few,TRBV20-1,CSANFHRGRAFF,TGCAGTGCAAATTTTCACAGGGGCCGAGCTTTCTTT
TRBJ2-1,-,few,TRBV6-5,CASSSSGGRDREQFF,TGTGCCAGCAGTTCAAGTGGGGGTAGGGATCGGGAGCAGTTCTTC
TRBJ2-7,-,few,TRBV6-2/TRBV6-3,CASSRSPYEQYF,TGTGCCAGCAGCCGCTCCCCCTACGAGCAGTACTTC
TRBJ2-1,-,many,TRBV6-1,CASSEPLGLSYNEQFF,TGTGCCAGCAGTGAGCCGCTGGGGCTCTCCTACAATGAGCAGTTCTTC
TRBJ1-4,-,many,TRBV12-3/TRBV12-4,CASSWTANEKLFF,TGTGCCAGCAGTTGGACTGCTAATGAAAAACTGTTTTTT
TRBJ1-1,-,few,TRBV29-1,CSVEDNDTEAFF,TGCAGCGTTGAGGATAACGACACTGAAGCTTTCTTT
TRBJ2-5,TRBD2,-,TRBV5-5,CASSRGVGEETQYF,TGTGCCAGCAGCCGGGGGGTCGGGGAAGAGACCCAGTACTTC
TRBJ1-2,-,many,TRBV9,CASGHRENYGYTF,TGTGCCAGCGGCCACAGGGAGAACTATGGCTACACCTTC
TRBJ2-3,-,-,TRBV7-2,CASSLRAHPDTQYF,TGTGCCAGCAGCTTAAGGGCCCACCCAGATACGCAGTATTTT
TRBJ2-2,-,few,TRBV5-1,CASSFSSGVDTGELFF,TGCGCCAGCAGCTTTAGTTCGGGAGTCGACACCGGGGAGCTGTTTTTT
TRBJ2-3,TRBD1,few,TRBV4-3,CASSQEVEGGPDTQYF,TGCGCCAGCAGCCAAGAGGTGGAAGGGGGCCCAGATACGCAGTATTTT
TRBJ2-7,TRBD1,-,TRBV9,CASSPGQGASGEQYF,TGTGCCAGCAGCCCCGGACAGGGGGCATCTGGGGAGCAGTACTTC